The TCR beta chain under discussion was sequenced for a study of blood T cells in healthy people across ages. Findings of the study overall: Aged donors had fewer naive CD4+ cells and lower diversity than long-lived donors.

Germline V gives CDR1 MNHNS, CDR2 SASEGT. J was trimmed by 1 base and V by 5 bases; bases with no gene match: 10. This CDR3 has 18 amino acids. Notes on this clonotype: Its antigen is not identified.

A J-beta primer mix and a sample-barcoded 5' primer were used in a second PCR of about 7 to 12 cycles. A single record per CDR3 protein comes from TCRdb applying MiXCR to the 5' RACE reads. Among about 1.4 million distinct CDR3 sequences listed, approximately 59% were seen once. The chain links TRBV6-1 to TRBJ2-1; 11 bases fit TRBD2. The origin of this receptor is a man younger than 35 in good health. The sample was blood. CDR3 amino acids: CASSLTSGKTVSYNEQFF. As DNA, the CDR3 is TGTGCCAGCAGTCTGACTAGCGGGAAAACTGTTTCCTACAATGAGCAGTTCTTC.